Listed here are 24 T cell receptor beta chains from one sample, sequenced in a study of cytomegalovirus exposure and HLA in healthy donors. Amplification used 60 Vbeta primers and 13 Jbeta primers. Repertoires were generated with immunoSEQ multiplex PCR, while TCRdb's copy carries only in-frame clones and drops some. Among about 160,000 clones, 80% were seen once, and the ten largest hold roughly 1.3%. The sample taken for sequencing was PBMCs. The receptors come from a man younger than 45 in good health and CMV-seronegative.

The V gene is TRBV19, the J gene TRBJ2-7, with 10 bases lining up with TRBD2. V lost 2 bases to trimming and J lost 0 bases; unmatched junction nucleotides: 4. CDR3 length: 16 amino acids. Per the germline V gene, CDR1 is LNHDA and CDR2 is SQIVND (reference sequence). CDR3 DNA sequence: TGTGCCAGTAGTATAAGCGGGGGGGTTTCCTCCTACGAGCAGTACTTC. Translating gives CASSISGGVSSYEQYF.

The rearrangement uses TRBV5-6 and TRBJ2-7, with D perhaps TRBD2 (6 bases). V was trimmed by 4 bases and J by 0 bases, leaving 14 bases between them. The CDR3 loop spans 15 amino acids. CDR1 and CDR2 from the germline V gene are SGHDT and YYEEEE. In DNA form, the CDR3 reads TGTGCCAGCAGCCCGTTGGGGGGTAGCTCCTACGAGCAGTACTTC. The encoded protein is CASSPLGGSSYEQYF.

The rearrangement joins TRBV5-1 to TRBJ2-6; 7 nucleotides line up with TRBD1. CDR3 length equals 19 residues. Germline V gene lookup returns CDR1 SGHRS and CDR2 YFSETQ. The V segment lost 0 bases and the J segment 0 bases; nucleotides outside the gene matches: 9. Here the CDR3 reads CASSLGPGTVNSGANVLTF. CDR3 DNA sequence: TGCGCCAGCAGCTTGGGTCCCGGGACAGTAAACTCTGGGGCCAACGTCCTGACTTTC.

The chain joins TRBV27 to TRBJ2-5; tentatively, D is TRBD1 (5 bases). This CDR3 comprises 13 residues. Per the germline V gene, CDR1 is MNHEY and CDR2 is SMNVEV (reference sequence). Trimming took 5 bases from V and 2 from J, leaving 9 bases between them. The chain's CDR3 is CASSRPGQETQYF. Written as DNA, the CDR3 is TGTGCCAGCAGTAGACCAGGGCAAGAGACCCAGTACTTC.

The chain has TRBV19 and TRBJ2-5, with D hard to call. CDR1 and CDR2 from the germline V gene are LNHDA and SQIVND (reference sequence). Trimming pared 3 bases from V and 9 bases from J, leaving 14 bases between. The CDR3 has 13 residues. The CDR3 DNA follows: TGTGCCAGTAGTATTTCCCAGCGCCCCCCCCAGTACTTC. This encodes CASSISQRPPQYF.

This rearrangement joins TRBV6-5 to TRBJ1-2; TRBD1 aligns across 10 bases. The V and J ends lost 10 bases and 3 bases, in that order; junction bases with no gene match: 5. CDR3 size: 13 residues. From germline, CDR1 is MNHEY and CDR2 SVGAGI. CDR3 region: CATLGTGDYGYTF. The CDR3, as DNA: TGTGCCACCCTCGGGACAGGGGACTATGGCTACACCTTC.

The CDR3: CSVGTGRNTGELFF. The CDR3, as DNA: TGCAGCGTTGGGACAGGAAGGAACACCGGGGAGCTGTTTTTT. This chain joins TRBV29-1 and TRBJ2-2; the match to TRBD1 covers 7 bases. CDR3 length equals 14 residues. The germline CDR1 and CDR2 sequences are SQVTM and ANQGSEA. V was clipped by 4 bases and J by 1 base; unmatched bases: 3.

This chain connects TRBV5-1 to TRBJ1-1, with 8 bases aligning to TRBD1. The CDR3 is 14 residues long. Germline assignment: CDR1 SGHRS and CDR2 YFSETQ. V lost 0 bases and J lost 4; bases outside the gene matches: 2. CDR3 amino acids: CASSLDRGSTEAFF. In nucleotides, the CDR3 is TGCGCCAGCAGCTTGGACAGGGGGAGCACTGAAGCTTTCTTT.

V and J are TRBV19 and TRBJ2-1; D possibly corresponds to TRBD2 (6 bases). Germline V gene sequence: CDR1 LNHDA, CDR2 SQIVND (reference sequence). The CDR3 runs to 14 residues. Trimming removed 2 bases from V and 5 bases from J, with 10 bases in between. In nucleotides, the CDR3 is TGTGCCAGTAGTATAACACTAGCCCACAATGAGCAGTTCTTC. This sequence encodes CASSITLAHNEQFF.

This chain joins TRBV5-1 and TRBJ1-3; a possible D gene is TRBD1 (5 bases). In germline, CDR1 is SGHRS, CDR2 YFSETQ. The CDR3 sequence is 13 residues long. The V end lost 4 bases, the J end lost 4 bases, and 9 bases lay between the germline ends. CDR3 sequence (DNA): TGCGCCAGCAGCGCAGACAGCGGAAACACCATATATTTT. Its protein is CASSADSGNTIYF.

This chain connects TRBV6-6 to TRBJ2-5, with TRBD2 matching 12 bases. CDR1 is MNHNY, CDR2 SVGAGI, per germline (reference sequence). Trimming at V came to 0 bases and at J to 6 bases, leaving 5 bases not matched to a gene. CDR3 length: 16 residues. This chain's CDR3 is CASSYSRTSGKKTQYF. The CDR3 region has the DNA TGTGCCAGCAGTTACTCAAGGACTAGCGGGAAAAAGACCCAGTACTTC.

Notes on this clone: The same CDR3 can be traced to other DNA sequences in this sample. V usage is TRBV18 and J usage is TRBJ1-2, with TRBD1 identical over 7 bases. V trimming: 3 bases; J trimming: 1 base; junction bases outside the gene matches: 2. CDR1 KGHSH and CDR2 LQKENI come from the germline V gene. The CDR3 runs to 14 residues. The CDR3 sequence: CASSPDRNNYGYTF. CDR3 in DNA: TGTGCCAGCTCACCGGACAGGAATAACTATGGCTACACCTTC.

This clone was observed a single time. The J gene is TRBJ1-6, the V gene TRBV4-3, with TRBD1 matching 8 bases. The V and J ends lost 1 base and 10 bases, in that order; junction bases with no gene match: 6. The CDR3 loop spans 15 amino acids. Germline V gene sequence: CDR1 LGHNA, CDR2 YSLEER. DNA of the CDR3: TGCGCCAGCAGCCAAGTGCCGGGACAGGAATCACCCCTCCACTTT. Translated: CASSQVPGQESPLHF.

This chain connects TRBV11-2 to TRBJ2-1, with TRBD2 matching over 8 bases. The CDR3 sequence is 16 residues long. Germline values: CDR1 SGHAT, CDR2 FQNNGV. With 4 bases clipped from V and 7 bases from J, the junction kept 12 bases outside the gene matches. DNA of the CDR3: TGTGCCAGCAGCTCCCCTCCTGGGGTAGCGGGAAATGAGCAGTTCTTC. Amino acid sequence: CASSSPPGVAGNEQFF.

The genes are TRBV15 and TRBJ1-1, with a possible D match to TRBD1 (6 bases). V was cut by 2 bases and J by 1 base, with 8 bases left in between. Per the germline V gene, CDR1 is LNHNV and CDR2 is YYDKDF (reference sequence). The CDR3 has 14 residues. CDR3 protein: CATSRQGPNTEAFF. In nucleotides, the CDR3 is TGTGCCACCAGCAGACAGGGGCCGAACACTGAAGCTTTCTTT.

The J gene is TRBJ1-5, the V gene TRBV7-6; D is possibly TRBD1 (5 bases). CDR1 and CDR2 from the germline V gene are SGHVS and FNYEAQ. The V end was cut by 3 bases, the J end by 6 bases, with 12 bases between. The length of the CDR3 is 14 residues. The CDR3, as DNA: TGTGCCAGCAGCTTTGGGGGGGGGAGTCAGCCCCAGCATTTT. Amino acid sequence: CASSFGGGSQPQHF.

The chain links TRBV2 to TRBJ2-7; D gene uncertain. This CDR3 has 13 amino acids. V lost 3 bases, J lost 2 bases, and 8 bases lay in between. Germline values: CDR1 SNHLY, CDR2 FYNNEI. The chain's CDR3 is CASSEPGTYEQYF. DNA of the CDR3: TGTGCCAGCAGTGAGCCAGGAACCTACGAGCAGTACTTC.

The CDR3 reads CASTSLEEQFF. The CDR3 nucleotides are TGTGCCAGCACATCTTTGGAGGAGCAGTTCTTC. The V call is TRBV19, the J call TRBJ2-1, with D unresolved. Trimming shortened V by 9 bases and J by 10 bases, and 13 bases separated the two germline ends. Germline loops: CDR1 LNHDA, CDR2 SQIVND (reference sequence). This CDR3 has 11 residues.

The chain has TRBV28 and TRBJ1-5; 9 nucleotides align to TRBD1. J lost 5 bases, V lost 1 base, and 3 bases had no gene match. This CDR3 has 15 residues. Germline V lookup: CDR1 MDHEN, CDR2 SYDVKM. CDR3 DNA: TGTGCCAGCAGTTTATCGGGACAGGGTGATCAGCCCCAGCATTTT. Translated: CASSLSGQGDQPQHF.

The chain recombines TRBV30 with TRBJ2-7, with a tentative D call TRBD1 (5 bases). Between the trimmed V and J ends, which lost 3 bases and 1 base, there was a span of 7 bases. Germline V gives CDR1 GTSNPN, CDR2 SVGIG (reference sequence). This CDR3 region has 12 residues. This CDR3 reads CAWRGPSYEQYF. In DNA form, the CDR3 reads TGTGCCTGGAGGGGGCCTTCCTACGAGCAGTACTTC.

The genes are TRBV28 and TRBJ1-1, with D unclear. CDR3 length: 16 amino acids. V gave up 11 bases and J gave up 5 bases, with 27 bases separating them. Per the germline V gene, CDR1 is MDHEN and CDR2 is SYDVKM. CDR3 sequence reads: CACVSKVSPSRTEAFF. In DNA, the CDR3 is TGTGCCTGCGTTAGTAAGGTCAGTCCCTCGAGGACTGAAGCTTTCTTT.

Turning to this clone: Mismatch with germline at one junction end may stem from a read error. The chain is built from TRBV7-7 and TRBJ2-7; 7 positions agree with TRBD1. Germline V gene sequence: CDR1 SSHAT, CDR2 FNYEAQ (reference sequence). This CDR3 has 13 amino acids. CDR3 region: CASSLDRNYEQYF. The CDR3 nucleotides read TGTGCTAGCAGCTTGGACAGGAACTACGAGCAGTACTTC. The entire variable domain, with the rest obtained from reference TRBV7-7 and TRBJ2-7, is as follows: GAGVSQSPRYKVTKRGQDVTLRCDPISSHATLYWYQQALGQGPEFLTYFNYEAQPDKSGLPSDRFSAERPEGSISTLTIQRTEQRDSAMYRCASSLDRNYEQYFGPGTRLTVT.

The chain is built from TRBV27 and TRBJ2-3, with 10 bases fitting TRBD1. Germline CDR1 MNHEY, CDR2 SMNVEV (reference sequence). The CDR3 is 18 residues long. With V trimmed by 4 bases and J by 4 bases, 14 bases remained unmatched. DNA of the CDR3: TGTGCCAGCAGTTCAGCCCTAGGGACAGGGGTGAGGGCAGATACGCAGTATTTT. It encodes CASSSALGTGVRADTQYF.

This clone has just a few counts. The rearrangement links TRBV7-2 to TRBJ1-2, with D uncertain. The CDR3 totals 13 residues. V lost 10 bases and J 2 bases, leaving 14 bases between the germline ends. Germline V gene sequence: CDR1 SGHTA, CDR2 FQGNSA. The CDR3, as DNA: TGTGCCACCTCACTGGGCATCAACTATGGCTACACCTTC. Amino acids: CATSLGINYGYTF.